This T cell receptor (beta chain) comes out of a study of blood T cell repertoires in COVID-19. Study summary: The study drew acute and convalescent COVID-19 samples from the United States, Italy and Spain.

Germline CDR1 reads LGHNA; CDR2 reads YSLEER. Trimming left V 0 bases short and J 2 bases short, with 11 bases between. This CDR3 spans 16 amino acids. Original handling: For nucleated cells, counts were estimated from reference gene primer amplification. Libraries were prepared by immunoSEQ multiplex PCR; TCRdb keeps only in-frame clonotypes and omits some of them. V and J calls and clone size are given by that table; D and trimming were obtained from the DNA. The table records some 71,000 clones, under 90% of them present only once. Seattle cases were enrolled at active infection and followed longitudinally.

The chain recombines TRBV4-3 with TRBJ2-1; D gene uncertain. Sequencing was done on a sample of peripheral blood. This sequence was found in a man aged 50 or older with COVID-19, enrolled during active disease. CDR3 protein: CASSQDRLVPYNEQFF. CDR3 nucleotide sequence: TGCGCCAGCAGCCAAGATCGCCTAGTCCCCTACAATGAGCAGTTCTTC.